This passage covers 20 T cell receptor beta chains from one sample sequenced in a study of radiotherapy plus CTLA-4 blockade in lung cancer. The data were produced by immunoSEQ multiplex PCR, yet TCRdb's version contains in-frame clones alone and is incomplete. The sample records roughly 76,000 clones, roughly 74% being singletons. Sequenced material: peripheral blood, taken from a patient treated with radiotherapy plus ipilimumab. Receptors were obtained from a human donor with non-small cell lung cancer whose response to radiotherapy plus ipilimumab could not be evaluated.

This clone has a handful of counts. This chain links TRBV18 with TRBJ2-5; possibly TRBD1 for D (5 bases). The V and J ends lost 6 bases and 2 bases respectively, with 10 bases between them. Germline V gives CDR1 KGHSH, CDR2 LQKENI. The CDR3 extends over 13 amino acids. The chain's CDR3 is CASSVGHQETQYF. The CDR3 DNA reads TGTGCCAGCTCTGTTGGACATCAAGAGACCCAGTACTTC. The full variable domain, with the rest looked up from reference TRBV18 and TRBJ2-5, is NAGVMQNPRHLVRRRGQEARLRCSPMKGHSHVYWYRQLPEEGLKFMVYLQKENIIDESGMPKERFSAEFPKEGPSILRIQQVVRGDSAAYFCASSVGHQETQYFGPGTRLLVL.

This chain connects TRBV5-4 to TRBJ1-4, with 7 bases matching TRBD1. V gave up 3 bases and J gave up 2 bases; unmatched junction bases: 1. The CDR3 runs 14 residues. CDR1 and CDR2 from the germline V gene are SGHNT and YYREEE (reference sequence). CDR3 nucleotide sequence: TGTGCCAGCAGCTCACAGGGGACTAATGAAAAACTGTTTTTT. It codes for CASSSQGTNEKLFF.

In its sample, this clone was seen a few times. The chain links TRBV7-9 to TRBJ1-1; D may be TRBD1 (6 bases). V was clipped by 2 bases and J by 4 bases, with 14 bases between them. The CDR3 is 15 residues long. Looked up from germline, CDR1 is SEHNR and CDR2 is FQNEAQ (reference sequence). CDR3 nucleotide sequence: TGTGCCAGCAGCTTAAACAGGGATCAAGGCACTGAAGCTTTCTTT. It is translated as CASSLNRDQGTEAFF. Looking up the rest from reference TRBV7-9 and TRBJ1-1 gives the full variable domain: DTGVSQNPRHKITKRGQNVTFRCDPISEHNRLYWYRQTLGQGPEFLTYFQNEAQLEKSRLLSDRFSAERPKGSFSTLEIQRTEQGDSAMYLCASSLNRDQGTEAFFGQGTRLTVV.

In its sample, this clone was seen a few times. The CDR3 DNA is TGTGCCAGCAGTAACCTGCTGGCGGGGAGTGAAGCTTTCTTT. Its translation is CASSNLLAGSEAFF. The J gene is TRBJ1-1, the V gene TRBV6-6; D is ambiguous. V lost 5 bases, J lost 7 bases, and 17 bases lay in between. Germline CDR1 and CDR2: MNHNY and SVGAGI (reference sequence). This CDR3 is 14 amino acids long.

The CDR3 DNA is TGTGCCAGCAGCTCCTGGGGGCCTCCCTACGAGCAGTACTTC. It encodes CASSSWGPPYEQYF. The chain carries TRBV12-1 and TRBJ2-7; the table's D call of TRBD1 was not tested on the DNA. TRBV12-1 is reported as a pseudogene. The CDR3 runs to 14 residues.

CDR3: CASSAGQGVSTYNEQFF. The CDR3 coding sequence is TGTGCCAGCAGCGCGGGACAGGGAGTCTCCACATACAATGAGCAGTTCTTC. The rearrangement links TRBV9 to TRBJ2-1, with 9 bases identical to TRBD1. V lost 3 bases to trimming and J lost 4 bases; unmatched junction nucleotides: 11. The CDR3 loop spans 17 amino acids. Germline V lookup: CDR1 SGDLS, CDR2 YYNGEE.

This chain links TRBV15 with TRBJ2-7; 8 nucleotides agree with TRBD1. Germline CDR1 LNHNV, CDR2 YYDKDF (reference sequence). This CDR3 has 15 residues. The J segment lost 2 bases and the V segment lost 4 bases, leaving 7 bases of the junction unmatched. CDR3 in DNA: TGTGCCACCAGCAAAGCACAGGGGGACACCTACGAGCAGTACTTC. This sequence encodes CATSKAQGDTYEQYF.

The sample holds a few counts of this clone. This chain uses TRBV4-1 with TRBJ1-1, with 10 bases lining up with TRBD1. Germline CDR1 reads MGHRA; CDR2 reads YSYEKL. The V segment lost 3 bases and the J segment 3 bases; nucleotides outside the gene matches: 1. This CDR3 comprises 14 residues. The CDR3 reads CASSQDRGDTEAFF. CDR3 in DNA: TGCGCCAGCAGCCAGGACAGGGGGGACACTGAAGCTTTCTTT.

The chain uses TRBV5-1 and TRBJ2-1; TRBD2 might be the D (6 bases). Per the germline V gene, CDR1 is SGHRS and CDR2 is YFSETQ. CDR3 length equals 16 residues. V was pared by 6 bases and J by 2 bases, with 18 bases between. CDR3 sequence reads: CASKNDGGKTYNEQFF. In nucleotides, the CDR3 is TGCGCCAGCAAGAATGATGGGGGGAAAACCTACAATGAGCAGTTCTTC.

The chain carries TRBV11-3 and TRBJ2-5; 13 positions match TRBD2. This CDR3 region has 16 residues. Germline CDR1 is SGHNT and CDR2 is YENEEA. The V gene end was trimmed by 5 bases and the J gene end by 3 bases; junction bases not matched to a gene: 6. Here the CDR3 DNA reads TGTGCCAGCAGCCCCGGAACTAGCGGGGGGGAAGAGACCCAGTACTTC. Translating gives CASSPGTSGGEETQYF.

The chain links TRBV6-6 to TRBJ1-5; D uncertain. The CDR3 is made up of 13 amino acids. Trimming removed 0 bases from V and 6 bases from J, with 6 bases in between. Germline V CDR1 and CDR2: MNHNY, SVGAGI (reference sequence). The CDR3: CASSYSISQPQHF. CDR3 sequence (DNA): TGTGCCAGCAGTTACTCTATTAGTCAGCCCCAGCATTTT.

The gene calls are TRBV4-1 and TRBJ2-7, with 14 bases aligning to TRBD2. Germline-derived CDR1 and CDR2 are MGHRA and YSYEKL. The CDR3 runs to 17 residues. V shed 1 base, J shed 4 bases, and the junction held 6 bases outside the gene matches. This CDR3 reads CASSQGSGLAGDYEQYF. In DNA, the CDR3 is TGCGCCAGCAGCCAAGGTTCGGGACTAGCGGGGGATTACGAGCAGTACTTC.

V and J are TRBV5-1 and TRBJ2-1; 7 positions match TRBD2. Trimming at V came to 4 bases and at J to 0 bases, leaving 10 bases not matched to a gene. The CDR3 runs to 17 residues. CDR1 is SGHRS, CDR2 YFSETQ, per germline. The CDR3 DNA sequence: TGCGCCAGCAGCACCGTACCCACGGGAGGCTCCTACAATGAGCAGTTCTTC. Translating gives CASSTVPTGGSYNEQFF. The entire variable domain, with the rest obtained from reference TRBV5-1 and TRBJ2-1, is as follows: KAGVTQTPRYLIKTRGQQVTLSCSPISGHRSVSWYQQTPGQGLQFLFEYFSETQRNKGNFPGRFSGRQFSNSRSEMNVSTLELGDSALYLCASSTVPTGGSYNEQFFGPGTRLTVL.

The sample holds a few counts of this clone. This rearrangement joins TRBV5-8 to TRBJ2-7, with D possibly matching TRBD2 (5 bases). In germline, CDR1 is SGHTS, CDR2 YDEGEE. The CDR3 covers 14 residues. V was shortened by 4 bases and J by 0 bases, with 11 bases between the two germline ends. The CDR3 is CASSLPGTSYEQYF. Here the CDR3 DNA reads TGTGCCAGCAGCCTGCCGGGAACCTCCTACGAGCAGTACTTC.

The chain combines TRBV19 with TRBJ1-5; D gene uncertain. The germline CDR1 and CDR2 sequences are LNHDA and SQIVND (reference sequence). The germline V and J ends were trimmed by 6 bases and 3 bases, with 15 bases remaining between them. The CDR3 covers 15 residues. The CDR3 bases are TGTGCCAGTAGAAGTGGCCCCGGAGACAATCAGCCCCAGCATTTT. Protein sequence: CASRSGPGDNQPQHF.

V usage is TRBV7-9 and J usage is TRBJ2-7; TRBD2 matches at 9 bases. J lost 5 bases, V lost 5 bases, and 13 bases had no gene match. The CDR3 consists of 16 residues. Germline loops: CDR1 SEHNR, CDR2 FQNEAQ (reference sequence). The CDR3 bases are TGTGCCAGCAGCCTCATAGCGGGAGTGTCCCGGGACGAGCAGTACTTC. Protein sequence: CASSLIAGVSRDEQYF.

The chain joins TRBV5-4 to TRBJ1-1, with TRBD1 as a possible D gene (5 bases). Germline loops: CDR1 SGHNT, CDR2 YYREEE (reference sequence). V was pared by 2 bases and J by 1 base, with 9 bases between. The CDR3 loop spans 14 amino acids. CDR3 in amino acids: CASSFTDRNTEAFF. CDR3 sequence (DNA): TGTGCCAGCAGCTTCACTGACAGGAACACTGAAGCTTTCTTT. The variable domain in full, with the rest retrieved from reference TRBV5-4 and TRBJ1-1, is ETGVTQSPTHLIKTRGQQVTLRCSSQSGHNTVSWYQQALGQGPQFIFQYYREEENGRGNFPPRFSGLQFPNYSSELNVNALELDDSALYLCASSFTDRNTEAFFGQGTRLTVV.

This clone was counted a single time. The CDR3 here is CAIRASGSYEQYF. The CDR3 region has the DNA TGTGCAATCAGGGCTAGCGGGAGCTACGAGCAGTACTTC. The chain links TRBV2 to TRBJ2-7; 10 bases fit TRBD2. The CDR3 totals 13 residues. The germline V gene encodes CDR1 SNHLY and CDR2 FYNNEI.

This chain links TRBV7-2 with TRBJ2-1; weak D call: TRBD2 (5 bases). The germline V gene encodes CDR1 SGHTA and CDR2 FQGNSA. The CDR3 consists of 15 residues. V was cut by 0 bases and J by 6 bases, with 12 bases left in between. This CDR3 reads CASSLAGLGSNEQFF. Here the CDR3 DNA reads TGTGCCAGCAGCTTAGCTGGACTGGGATCCAATGAGCAGTTCTTC.

The chain couples TRBV5-1 to TRBJ1-1, with TRBD1 matching over 8 bases. Germline V lookup: CDR1 SGHRS, CDR2 YFSETQ. The junction had 10 bases not matched to a gene; V was cut back by 3 bases and J by 6 bases. The length of the CDR3 is 15 residues. Here the CDR3 DNA reads TGCGCCAGCAGCTATTCGACAGGGGAGTATGCTGAAGCTTTCTTT. This codes for CASSYSTGEYAEAFF.